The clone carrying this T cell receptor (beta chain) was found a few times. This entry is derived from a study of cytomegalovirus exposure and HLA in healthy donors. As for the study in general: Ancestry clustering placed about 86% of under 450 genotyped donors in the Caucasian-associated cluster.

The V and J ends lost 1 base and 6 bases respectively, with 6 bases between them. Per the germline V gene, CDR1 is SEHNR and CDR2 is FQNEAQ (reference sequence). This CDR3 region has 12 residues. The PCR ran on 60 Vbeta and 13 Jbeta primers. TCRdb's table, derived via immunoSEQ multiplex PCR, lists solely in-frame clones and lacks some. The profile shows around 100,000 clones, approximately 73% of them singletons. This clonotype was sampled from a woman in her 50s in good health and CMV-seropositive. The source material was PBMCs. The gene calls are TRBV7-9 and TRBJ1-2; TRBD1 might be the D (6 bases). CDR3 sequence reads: CASSLGTDGYTF. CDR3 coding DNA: TGTGCCAGCAGCTTAGGGACAGATGGCTACACCTTC. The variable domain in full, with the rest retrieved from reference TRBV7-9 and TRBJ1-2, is DTGVSQNPRHKITKRGQNVTFRCDPISEHNRLYWYRQTLGQGPEFLTYFQNEAQLEKSRLLSDRFSAERPKGSFSTLEIQRTEQGDSAMYLCASSLGTDGYTFGSGTRLTVV.